The rows below give T cell receptor beta chains drawn from one sample of a study of CXCR3-negative and CXCR3-positive naive CD8 T cells. With the 5' RACE reads reprocessed, TCRdb shows one record per CDR3 protein and no DNA. The sample holds about 43,000 distinct CDR3 sequences. Material for sequencing was memory CD8+ T cells from blood. The receptors come from a human donor in good health. Some clones in this sample may be carry-over from other donors' samples. CDR3s include the opening cysteine and the closing phenylalanine or tryptophan. Not all rows give a size; the values are once, few, many and, for expanded clones, a class.

clone_size | j_call | v_call | cdr3_aa
. | TRBJ2-5 | TRBV21-1 | CASSKGGQQETQYF
. | TRBJ2-7 | TRBV20-1 | CSASPAGTGVIWDEQYF
. | TRBJ2-7 | TRBV11-2 | CASSSPSGGTREQYF
. | TRBJ2-1 | TRBV5-5 | CASSLYTSGADNEQFF
. | TRBJ2-1 | TRBV5-4 | CASSLEVGGAPHEQFF
. | TRBJ2-7 | TRBV7-9 | CASSLVVYEQYF
. | TRBJ2-7 | TRBV20-1 | CSAPDRSSEQYF
. | TRBJ2-2 | TRBV7-6 | CASSLARGTGELFF
. | TRBJ2-1 | TRBV29-1 | CSVNPGQSYNEQFF
. | TRBJ2-6 | TRBV6-4 | CASSEARSGGGISGANVLTF
. | TRBJ1-4 | TRBV15 | CATSKGRGRPLPNEKLFF
. | TRBJ1-1 | TRBV29-1 | CSVDGGTVDTEAFF
. | TRBJ1-5 | TRBV10-3 | CAISTVQNQPQHF
. | TRBJ2-7 | TRBV28 | CASRQRGGFGEQYF
. | TRBJ2-1 | TRBV9 | CASSVADDNEQFF
. | TRBJ1-5 | TRBV6-2/TRBV6-3 | CASSYGGQPQHF
. | TRBJ2-1 | TRBV6-2/TRBV6-3 | CASSYVSGGPRGEQFF
. | TRBJ1-1 | TRBV5-5 | CASSLVPGQALGTEAFF
. | TRBJ2-3 | TRBV6-4 | CASSELAGGPPDTQYF
. | TRBJ2-5 | TRBV4-3 | CASSPDLAGGVETQYF
. | TRBJ2-3 | TRBV14 | CASSQTGDSAFTDTQYF
. | TRBJ2-2 | TRBV29-1 | CSVVEALDMNTGELFF
. | TRBJ1-1 | TRBV19 | CASSIGGGTEAFF
medium-sized | TRBJ1-1 | TRBV25-1 | CATVGGRRNTEAFF
. | TRBJ1-1 | TRBV5-1 | CASSLGSVGTVGTEAFF
. | TRBJ2-1 | TRBV12-3/TRBV12-4 | CASSFNLDSNNEQFF
. | TRBJ2-1 | TRBV6-2/TRBV6-3 | CASSVHRDNEQFF
. | TRBJ1-1 | TRBV10-3 | CAISEPQDRVDTEAFF
. | TRBJ2-4 | TRBV6-5 | CASSYGKNIQYF
. | TRBJ2-1 | TRBV6-4 | CASSDGLAGGNEQFF
. | TRBJ2-1 | TRBV21-1 | CASSKKWRLADSSYNEQFF
. | TRBJ2-5 | TRBV21-1 | CASSARDFVQETQYF
. | TRBJ2-3 | TRBV15 | CATSPSGGVTDTQYF
medium-sized | TRBJ2-1 | TRBV7-8 | CASSFSPNEQFF
. | TRBJ1-5 | TRBV20-1 | CSATPWPTGRNQPQHF
. | TRBJ2-7 | TRBV15 | CATSTKRQGGDEQYF
. | TRBJ2-3 | TRBV4-2 | CASSQSLAPDTQYF
. | TRBJ2-7 | TRBV10-3 | CAITGRGLGNPSEQYF
. | TRBJ1-4 | TRBV4-3 | CASSQDRDIGTGVGEKLFF